The subject of this entry is one T cell receptor (beta chain). Seattle cases were enrolled at active infection and followed longitudinally. These data come from a study of blood T cell repertoires in COVID-19. Study information: Sample material is recorded as cDNA or gDNA derived from T cells, B-cell-depleted T cells, or PBMCs.

The CDR3 sequence is 12 residues long. Deletions cut 4 bases from V and 8 bases from J, with 12 bases between. The V gene's germline CDR1 is SEHNR and CDR2 FQNEAQ (reference sequence). Original processing notes: Estimation of nucleated cell counts relied on the amplification of reference gene primers. TCRdb's table, derived via immunoSEQ multiplex PCR, lists solely in-frame clones and lacks some. Clonal size and the V and J genes are those of that table, whereas D and trimming came from the DNA. The sample yields some 170,000 clones, 81% seen once. The specimen was peripheral blood. The chain joins TRBV7-9 to TRBJ2-7; tentative D call: TRBD1 (6 bases). The clonotype originates from a woman between 40 and 50 years old with COVID-19, enrolled during active disease. CDR3 sequence (DNA): TGTGCCAGCAGCTCACAGGGCTCCAAGCAGTACTTC. Amino acid sequence: CASSSQGSKQYF.